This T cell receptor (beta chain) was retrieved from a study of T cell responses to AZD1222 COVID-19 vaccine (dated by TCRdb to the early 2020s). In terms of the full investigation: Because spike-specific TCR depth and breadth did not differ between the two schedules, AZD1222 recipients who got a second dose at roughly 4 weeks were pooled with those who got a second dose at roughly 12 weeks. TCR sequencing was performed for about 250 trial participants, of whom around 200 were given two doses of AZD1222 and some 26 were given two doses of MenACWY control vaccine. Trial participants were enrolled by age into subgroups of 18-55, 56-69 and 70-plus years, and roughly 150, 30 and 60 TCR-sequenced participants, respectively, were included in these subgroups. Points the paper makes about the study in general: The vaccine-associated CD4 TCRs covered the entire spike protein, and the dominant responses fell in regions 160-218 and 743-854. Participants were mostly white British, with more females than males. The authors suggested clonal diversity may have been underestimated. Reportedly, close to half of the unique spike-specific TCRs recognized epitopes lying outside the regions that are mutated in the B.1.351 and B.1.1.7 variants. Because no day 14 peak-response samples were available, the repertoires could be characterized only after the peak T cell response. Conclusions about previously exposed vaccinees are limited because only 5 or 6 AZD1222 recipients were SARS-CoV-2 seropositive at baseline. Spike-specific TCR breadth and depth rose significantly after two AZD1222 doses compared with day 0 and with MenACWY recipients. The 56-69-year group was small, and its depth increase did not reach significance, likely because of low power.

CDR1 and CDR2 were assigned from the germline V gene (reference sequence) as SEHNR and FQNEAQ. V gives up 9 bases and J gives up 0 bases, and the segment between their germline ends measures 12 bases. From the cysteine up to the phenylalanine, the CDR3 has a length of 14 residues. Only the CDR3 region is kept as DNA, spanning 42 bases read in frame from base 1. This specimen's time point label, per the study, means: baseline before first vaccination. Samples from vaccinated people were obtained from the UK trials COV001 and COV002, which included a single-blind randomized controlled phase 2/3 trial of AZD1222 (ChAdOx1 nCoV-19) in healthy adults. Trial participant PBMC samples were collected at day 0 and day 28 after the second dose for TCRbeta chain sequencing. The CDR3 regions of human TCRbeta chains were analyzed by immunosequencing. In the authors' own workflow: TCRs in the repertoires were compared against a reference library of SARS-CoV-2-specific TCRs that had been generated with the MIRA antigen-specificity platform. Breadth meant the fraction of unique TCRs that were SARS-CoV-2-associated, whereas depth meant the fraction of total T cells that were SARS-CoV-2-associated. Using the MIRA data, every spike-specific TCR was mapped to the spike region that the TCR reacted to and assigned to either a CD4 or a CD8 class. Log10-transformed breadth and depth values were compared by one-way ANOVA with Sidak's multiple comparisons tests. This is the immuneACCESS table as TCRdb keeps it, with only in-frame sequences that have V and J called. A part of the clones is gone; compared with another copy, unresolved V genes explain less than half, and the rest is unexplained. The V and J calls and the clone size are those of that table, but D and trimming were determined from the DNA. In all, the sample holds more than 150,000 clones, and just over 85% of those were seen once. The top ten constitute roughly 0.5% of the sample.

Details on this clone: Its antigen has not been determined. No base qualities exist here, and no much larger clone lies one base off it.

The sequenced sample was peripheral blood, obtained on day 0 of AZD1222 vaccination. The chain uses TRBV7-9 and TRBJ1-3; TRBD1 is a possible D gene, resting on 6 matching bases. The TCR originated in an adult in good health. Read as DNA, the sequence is TGTGCCAGACCGGGACACCACTCTGGAAACACCATATATTTT. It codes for CARPGHHSGNTIYF.